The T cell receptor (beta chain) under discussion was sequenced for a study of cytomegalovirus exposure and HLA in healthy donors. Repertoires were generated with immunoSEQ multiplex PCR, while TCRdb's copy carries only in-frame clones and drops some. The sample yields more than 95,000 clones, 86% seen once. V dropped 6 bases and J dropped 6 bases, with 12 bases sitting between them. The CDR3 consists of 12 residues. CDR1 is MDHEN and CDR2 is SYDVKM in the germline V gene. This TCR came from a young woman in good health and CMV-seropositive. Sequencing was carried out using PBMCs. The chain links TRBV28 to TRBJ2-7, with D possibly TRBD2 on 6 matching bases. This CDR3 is CASRGDSGEQYF. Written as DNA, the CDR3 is TGTGCCAGCAGGGGGGACTCGGGCGAGCAGTACTTC. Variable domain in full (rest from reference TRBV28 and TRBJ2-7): DVKVTQSSRYLVKRTGEKVFLECVQDMDHENMFWYRQDPGLGLRLIYFSYDVKMKEKGDIPEGYSVSREKKERFSLILESASTNQTSMYLCASRGDSGEQYFGPGTRLTVT.